The 28 T cell receptor beta chains reported below all come from one sample, sequenced in a study of blood T cell repertoires in COVID-19. Method: immunoSEQ multiplex PCR; TCRdb's copy keeps in-frame clones and lacks some. The data show 110,000 to 150,000 clones, around 82% seen once. The sample taken for sequencing was peripheral blood. The receptors come from a human donor in a cohort sampled during active COVID-19.

The chain links TRBV6-6 to TRBJ2-3, with 12 bases lining up with TRBD1. Trimming took 5 bases from V and 2 from J; bases not matched to a gene: 11. From germline, CDR1 is MNHNY and CDR2 SVGAGI (reference sequence). The CDR3 is made up of 18 amino acids. The CDR3 DNA sequence: TGTGCCAGCAGTCGACCCCCCGGGACAGGGGGCGTCACAGATACGCAGTATTTT. Protein sequence: CASSRPPGTGGVTDTQYF.

This clone was counted many times. The chain carries TRBV7-9 and TRBJ1-1; D remains unclear. The length of the CDR3 is 13 residues. Germline loops: CDR1 SEHNR, CDR2 FQNEAQ (reference sequence). V lost 5 bases, J lost 6 bases, and 13 bases lay in between. CDR3 nucleotide sequence: TGTGCCAGCAGCCGAGGCGCGGGTGCTGAAGCTTTCTTT. It translates to CASSRGAGAEAFF.

This chain uses TRBV27 with TRBJ1-4, with 7 bases lining up with TRBD1. The CDR3 is 15 amino acids. V shed 6 bases and J 7 bases; nucleotides not matched to a gene: 11. CDR1 is MNHEY and CDR2 is SMNVEV in the germline V gene (reference sequence). The CDR3 loop reads CASRTYLGQPEKLFF. The CDR3 coding sequence is TGTGCCAGCAGAACCTACTTGGGACAGCCTGAAAAACTGTTTTTT.

This chain links TRBV6-5 with TRBJ2-7; D might be TRBD2 (6 bases). The CDR3 loop spans 14 amino acids. CDR1 and CDR2 from the germline V gene are MNHEY and SVGAGI. V dropped 6 bases and J dropped 3 bases, with 15 bases sitting between them. For the CDR3, the DNA is TGTGCCAGCAGCCGAGACCCGGAGGGCTACGAGCAGTACTTC. It specifies CASSRDPEGYEQYF.

Only one count was recorded for this clone. This chain joins TRBV6-4 and TRBJ2-4, with TRBD1 matching over 10 bases. Germline V gives CDR1 MRHNA, CDR2 SNTAGT. Unmatched junction bases numbered 2, after V lost 2 bases and J lost 10 bases. The CDR3 has 13 residues. CDR3 sequence: CASSDGQGGIQYF. DNA of the CDR3: TGTGCCAGCAGTGACGGACAGGGGGGGATTCAGTACTTC.

V gene TRBV28 combines with J gene TRBJ1-5; weak D call: TRBD1 (5 bases). V gave up 7 bases and J gave up 5 bases, with 21 bases separating them. This CDR3 is 16 amino acids long. Looked up from germline, CDR1 is MDHEN and CDR2 is SYDVKM. CDR3 sequence (DNA): TGTGCCAGCATCCCCGAAGGGGCGGGAGGATATCAGCCCCAGCATTTT. Its translation: CASIPEGAGGYQPQHF.

The chain couples TRBV5-1 to TRBJ2-3; D is ambiguous. Germline lookup yields CDR1 SGHRS and CDR2 YFSETQ. V lost 7 bases and J 5 bases, leaving 14 bases between the germline ends. The CDR3 is made up of 13 amino acids. CDR3 loop: CASSYGPRDTQYF. The CDR3 bases are TGCGCCAGCTCCTATGGTCCGAGAGATACGCAGTATTTT.

A few counts support this clone. The J gene is TRBJ2-1, the V gene TRBV5-1, with TRBD1 matching 9 bases. Germline-derived CDR1 and CDR2 are SGHRS and YFSETQ. Germline trimming cut 7 bases from V and 6 bases from J; bases unmatched to any gene: 5. The CDR3 has 13 residues. The CDR3 region is CASLRTGANEQFF. In nucleotides, the CDR3 is TGCGCCAGCTTACGGACAGGGGCCAATGAGCAGTTCTTC. The full variable domain, rest sourced from reference TRBV5-1 and TRBJ2-1, is KAGVTQTPRYLIKTRGQQVTLSCSPISGHRSVSWYQQTPGQGLQFLFEYFSETQRNKGNFPGRFSGRQFSNSRSEMNVSTLELGDSALYLCASLRTGANEQFFGPGTRLTVL.

The V gene is TRBV14, the J gene TRBJ1-1; D unclear. From germline, CDR1 is SGHDN and CDR2 FVKESK. The CDR3 sequence is 13 residues long. V was cut by 0 bases and J by 4 bases, with 6 bases left in between. The DNA of the CDR3 is TGTGCCAGCAGCCAAGATCGCAGCACTGAAGCTTTCTTT. The encoded protein is CASSQDRSTEAFF.

The chain joins TRBV19 to TRBJ2-3; 7 positions agree with TRBD2. This CDR3 spans 14 amino acids. Germline V gives CDR1 LNHDA, CDR2 SQIVND (reference sequence). Trimming removed 7 bases from V and 4 bases from J; junction bases left unmatched: 8. CDR3 residues: CASMRRGISDTQYF. CDR3 DNA sequence: TGTGCCAGTATGAGGCGGGGGATATCAGATACGCAGTATTTT.

The chain uses TRBV5-3 and TRBJ1-4; D unresolved. TRBV5-3 is sorted into the ORF group, with uncertain function. The CDR3 extends over 12 amino acids. The V and J ends lost 1 base and 8 bases respectively, with 6 bases between them. The CDR3 loop is CARSLFREKLFF. The CDR3 DNA sequence: TGTGCCAGAAGCTTGTTCCGGGAAAAACTGTTTTTT.

The chain links TRBV29-1 to TRBJ1-1; maybe TRBD1 (5 bases). The CDR3 totals 14 residues. The germline V gene encodes CDR1 SQVTM and CDR2 ANQGSEA. V was shortened by 4 bases and J by 3 bases, with 15 bases between the two germline ends. The CDR3 DNA is TGCAGCGTTGGTCGGGGGTTGGTCGACACTGAAGCTTTCTTT. Protein product: CSVGRGLVDTEAFF.

The chain carries TRBV19 and TRBJ1-5; D is undetermined. The V gene's germline CDR1 is LNHDA and CDR2 SQIVND (reference sequence). The CDR3 has 14 amino acids. V lost 9 bases to trimming and J lost 9 bases, with 21 bases between them. The CDR3 spells CASGTRSSLTPQHF. The DNA of the CDR3 is TGTGCCAGCGGCACGAGGAGCTCTCTCACGCCCCAGCATTTT.

The chain recombines TRBV6-5 with TRBJ2-1, with TRBD2 matching over 10 bases. The V gene end was trimmed by 6 bases and the J gene end by 8 bases; junction bases not matched to a gene: 7. Germline V CDR1 and CDR2: MNHEY, SVGAGI. This CDR3 region has 14 residues. CDR3 sequence: CASSSSGGVYEQFF. The CDR3 nucleotides are TGTGCCAGCAGCTCTAGCGGGGGTGTGTATGAGCAGTTCTTC.

V gene TRBV18 combines with J gene TRBJ1-1; TRBD1 matches 7 bases. V dropped 3 bases and J dropped 1; count of bases not matched to a gene: 2. The CDR3 covers 14 residues. Germline V gives CDR1 KGHSH, CDR2 LQKENI. The CDR3 region is CASSPGQANTEAFF. The CDR3 nucleotides read TGTGCCAGCTCACCCGGACAGGCGAACACTGAAGCTTTCTTT.

This clone was seen only a few times. The J gene is TRBJ2-7, the V gene TRBV29-1, with TRBD1 matching over 7 bases. The CDR3 sequence is 13 residues long. Germline values: CDR1 SQVTM, CDR2 ANQGSEA. Trimming removed 6 bases from V and 0 bases from J; junction bases left unmatched: 5. The CDR3 is CSVWDSHSYEQYF. DNA of the CDR3: TGCAGCGTCTGGGACAGCCACTCCTACGAGCAGTACTTC.

The chain uses TRBV6-5 and TRBJ1-1; weak D call: TRBD1 (5 bases). Germline V CDR1 and CDR2: MNHEY, SVGAGI. V was shortened by 2 bases and J by 4 bases, with 11 bases between the two germline ends. The CDR3 has 14 amino acids. CDR3 region: CASSYAGFFTEAFF. In DNA form, the CDR3 reads TGTGCCAGCAGTTACGCAGGGTTTTTCACTGAAGCTTTCTTT.

The rearrangement links TRBV6-1 to TRBJ1-3; 7 nucleotides align to TRBD1. J lost 0 bases, V lost 3 bases, and 5 bases had no gene match. This CDR3 region has 16 residues. CDR1 is MNHNS and CDR2 is SASEGT in the germline V gene. The CDR3 region is CASSDLGQPSGNTIYF. Here the CDR3 DNA reads TGTGCCAGCAGTGACTTGGGACAGCCCTCTGGAAACACCATATATTTT.

This chain joins TRBV19 and TRBJ2-7, with unresolved D. CDR3 size: 14 residues. CDR1 is LNHDA and CDR2 is SQIVND in the germline V gene (reference sequence). V was trimmed by 1 base and J by 3 bases, leaving 10 bases between them. For the CDR3, the DNA is TGTGCCAGTAGTATAGGAATCGGGTACTACGAGCAGTACTTC. Translation: CASSIGIGYYEQYF.

About this clone itself: Compared with germline, one end of the junction differs, possibly owing to a read error. The chain uses TRBV6-6 and TRBJ2-7; TRBD2 might be the D (6 bases). Germline loops: CDR1 MNHNY, CDR2 SVGAGI (reference sequence). The CDR3 has 14 residues. CDR3: CASSNSGTSYEQYF. CDR3 in DNA: TGTGCCAGCAGTAACTCAGGGACTTCCTACGAGCAGTACTTC.

Only one count was recorded for this clone. The CDR3 spells CASSATTGGTEAFF. The CDR3, as DNA: TGTGCCAGCAGCGCAACGACAGGGGGCACTGAAGCTTTCTTT. The chain carries TRBV9 and TRBJ1-1, with 9 bases identical to TRBD1. Germline lookup yields CDR1 SGDLS and CDR2 YYNGEE. V lost 3 bases, J lost 4 bases, and 4 bases stayed unmatched. CDR3 length: 14 amino acids.

The V call is TRBV6-5, the J call TRBJ1-3; D is possibly TRBD1 (5 bases). The CDR3 length is 14 residues. Per germline, CDR1 MNHEY and CDR2 SVGAGI. With 5 bases removed from V and 0 bases from J, the gap between germline ends came to 8 bases. The CDR3 sequence: CASSPTVSGNTIYF. The CDR3 DNA reads as TGTGCCAGCAGTCCGACAGTCTCTGGAAACACCATATATTTT.

V gene TRBV6-2 or TRBV6-3 combines with J gene TRBJ2-2; weak D call: TRBD2 (6 bases). V lost 2 bases and J lost 5, with 15 bases in between. This CDR3 has 16 amino acids. Looked up from germline, CDR1 is MNHEY and CDR2 is SVGEGT. In nucleotides, the CDR3 is TGTGCCAGCAGTTACGGCGGGGCGGGCCCGACCGGGGAGCTGTTTTTT. Protein: CASSYGGAGPTGELFF.

This sequence joins TRBV9 and TRBJ2-2; maybe TRBD2 (6 bases). Germline CDR1 reads SGDLS; CDR2 reads YYNGEE. V lost 4 bases to trimming and J lost 3 bases, with 10 bases between them. CDR3 length: 14 residues. The CDR3 DNA is TGTGCCAGCAGCCCTCGGGAGCACACCGGGGAGCTGTTTTTT. It codes for CASSPREHTGELFF.

The sample holds a few counts of this clone. The chain uses TRBV18 and TRBJ1-2; D is perhaps TRBD1 (5 bases). From germline, CDR1 is KGHSH and CDR2 LQKENI. The V end was cut by 0 bases, the J end by 4 bases, with 12 bases between. This CDR3 has 15 amino acids. The CDR3 loop is CASSPPSGQLYGYTF. In DNA form, the CDR3 reads TGTGCCAGCTCACCACCATCCGGACAACTCTATGGCTACACCTTC.

The V call is TRBV5-8, the J call TRBJ1-1; a weak D match, TRBD1 (6 bases). CDR3 length: 15 amino acids. The germline V and J ends were trimmed by 4 bases and 0 bases, with 13 bases remaining between them. Germline lookup yields CDR1 SGHTS and CDR2 YDEGEE. DNA of the CDR3: TGTGCCAGCAGCCCAAGGGGGGGGATGAACACTGAAGCTTTCTTT. This sequence encodes CASSPRGGMNTEAFF.

The chain has TRBV27 and TRBJ2-2; 9 bases match TRBD1. Looked up from germline, CDR1 is MNHEY and CDR2 is SMNVEV (reference sequence). V shed 1 base, J shed 6 bases, and the junction held 3 bases outside the gene matches. CDR3 size: 15 residues. The CDR3 nucleotides are TGTGCCAGCAGTTTATACAGGGGGCAGTCCGGGGAGCTGTTTTTT. This sequence encodes CASSLYRGQSGELFF.

This CDR3 reads CASSRGVVGIYGYTF. The CDR3 nucleotides read TGTGCCAGCAGCCGGGGGGTCGTGGGAATTTATGGCTACACCTTC. J is TRBJ1-2 and V is TRBV6-5; D is possibly TRBD1 (5 bases). The CDR3 spans 15 residues. Germline V CDR1 and CDR2: MNHEY, SVGAGI. V dropped 6 bases and J dropped 5 bases, with 19 bases sitting between them.